The next 29 T cell receptor beta chains were all read from a single sample in a study of blood T cells in healthy people across ages. Next came a second PCR, run for about 7 to 12 cycles, which used a sample-barcoded 5' primer along with a J-beta primer mix. TCRdb re-called the 5' RACE reads with MiXCR, one entry per CDR3 protein. The sample lists about a million distinct CDR3 sequences; about 48% were seen once. The sample taken for sequencing was blood. The receptors stem from a man younger than 45 in good health.

The genes are TRBV11-1 and TRBJ2-1; 11 bases match TRBD2. The CDR3 runs 18 residues. Germline V gives CDR1 SGHAT, CDR2 FQDESV (reference sequence). V trimming: 7 bases; J trimming: 3 bases; junction bases outside the gene matches: 14. CDR3 in DNA: TGTGCCAGCAACCTGGGGCTAGCGGGGGGACTTCTCTACAATGAGCAGTTCTTC. Translating gives CASNLGLAGGLLYNEQFF.

This rearrangement joins TRBV12-3 or TRBV12-4 to TRBJ2-1; no reliable D call. V was clipped by 5 bases and J by 10 bases, with 18 bases between them. CDR3 length equals 14 residues. DNA of the CDR3: TGTGCCAGCAGTCTGACCCCCAGGCGTCTCGAGCAGTTCTTC. Protein: CASSLTPRRLEQFF.

J is TRBJ2-5 and V is TRBV6-1; D is ambiguous. The end of the DNA is better explained by TRBJ2-7, so the J call may be wrong. Germline assignment: CDR1 MNHNS and CDR2 SASEGT. The CDR3 has 13 amino acids. CDR3: CASIRPHFYEQYF. DNA of the CDR3: TGTGCCAGCATCCGGCCCCATTTCTACGAGCAGTACTTC.

This clonotype was seen once. The rearrangement joins TRBV28 to TRBJ1-5; TRBD1 might be the D (5 bases). Germline CDR1 is MDHEN and CDR2 is SYDVKM. CDR3 size: 16 residues. Trimming took 2 bases from V and 1 from J, leaving 12 bases between them. DNA of the CDR3: TGTGCCAGCAGTTTACGGGGGGTGTCAAGCAATCAGCCCCAGCATTTT. It is translated as CASSLRGVSSNQPQHF.

The chain employs TRBV29-1 and TRBJ1-6; D perhaps matches TRBD1 (5 bases). Trimming pared 6 bases from V and 5 bases from J, leaving 5 bases between. From germline, CDR1 is SQVTM and CDR2 ANQGSEA. The CDR3 totals 11 residues. The CDR3 region is CSVGDNSPLHF. The CDR3 DNA is TGCAGCGTGGGGGATAATTCACCCCTCCACTTT.

This clonotype has just a few counts. The gene calls are TRBV2 and TRBJ2-7; maybe TRBD2 (5 bases). This CDR3 contains 13 residues. Germline V gene data show CDR1 as SNHLY and CDR2 as FYNNEI. Trimming left V 3 bases short and J 3 bases short, with 9 bases between. The CDR3 here is CASSERELYEQYF. CDR3 nucleotides: TGTGCCAGCAGTGAGAGGGAACTCTACGAGCAGTACTTC.

This clonotype has a single count. One base away lies a much larger clone, so this may be a sequencing read error. J is TRBJ2-1 and V is TRBV20-1; 8 bases are shared with TRBD1. The DNA end is a closer match to TRBJ2-7, so the J assignment may be wrong. From germline, CDR1 is DFQATT and CDR2 SNEGSKA (reference sequence). This CDR3 comprises 12 residues. In DNA form, the CDR3 reads TGCAGTGCTACGAGACAGGGGTACGAGCAGTACTTC. It yields the protein CSATRQGYEQYF.

The gene calls are TRBV6-6 and TRBJ1-5, with D perhaps matching TRBD1 (6 bases). CDR3 length: 15 amino acids. CDR1 and CDR2 from the germline V gene are MNHNY and SVGAGI (reference sequence). V was cut by 5 bases and J by 2 bases, with 13 bases left in between. CDR3 region: CASSDNRVGNQPQHF. The DNA of the CDR3 is TGTGCCAGCAGTGACAACAGGGTAGGCAATCAGCCCCAGCATTTT.

This clonotype has just a few counts. The rearrangement uses TRBV6-6 and TRBJ1-4, with D possibly TRBD1 on 6 matching bases. There are 15 residues in the CDR3. Trimming pared 6 bases from V and 5 bases from J, leaving 16 bases between. CDR1 MNHNY and CDR2 SVGAGI come from the germline V gene (reference sequence). This CDR3 is CASRRPRTDNEKLFF. The CDR3 DNA sequence: TGTGCCAGCAGACGTCCCAGGACAGACAATGAAAAACTGTTTTTT.

This clonotype appeared a few times. The chain combines TRBV4-2 with TRBJ2-7, with a tentative D call TRBD2 (6 bases). Trimming pared 8 bases from V and 1 base from J, leaving 18 bases between. The CDR3 is 15 amino acids. Germline values: CDR1 LGHNA, CDR2 YNFKEQ. As DNA, the CDR3 is TGTGCCAGCGCCCGGGTAGCGGACCCTTCCTACGAGCAGTACTTC. This encodes CASARVADPSYEQYF.

The chain links TRBV10-1 to TRBJ2-3; D is possibly TRBD2 (5 bases). V lost 0 bases and J 2 bases, leaving 12 bases between the germline ends. The germline V gene has CDR1 WNHNN and CDR2 SYGVQD (reference sequence). This CDR3 has 16 residues. Here the CDR3 reads CASSESFSGNTDTQYF. Here the CDR3 DNA reads TGCGCCAGCAGTGAGTCGTTTTCCGGGAACACAGATACGCAGTATTTT.

In the case of this clonotype: Relative to the germline gene, one junction end is altered; a read error may explain this. The chain employs TRBV7-3 and TRBJ2-7; TRBD2 is a possible D gene (5 bases). CDR1 and CDR2 from the germline V gene are SGHTA and FQGTGA. The CDR3 has 14 amino acids. The DNA for the CDR3 is TGTACCAGCAGCTTACCAAGCGGACCCTACGAGCAGTACTTC. Its protein is CTSSLPSGPYEQYF.

The V call is TRBV20-1, the J call TRBJ1-4, with 9 bases matching TRBD1. The CDR3 sequence is 13 residues long. Unmatched junction bases numbered 6, after V lost 5 bases and J lost 8 bases. CDR1 DFQATT and CDR2 SNEGSKA come from the germline V gene (reference sequence). The CDR3 protein is CSARTGAKEKLFF. CDR3 sequence (DNA): TGCAGTGCTCGGACAGGGGCGAAGGAAAAACTGTTTTTT.

The table lists this clonotype with a few counts. This sequence joins TRBV27 and TRBJ1-2; D uncertain. Looked up from germline, CDR1 is MNHEY and CDR2 is SMNVEV (reference sequence). V lost 4 bases and J 7 bases, leaving 10 bases between the germline ends. The CDR3 runs 12 residues. CDR3 DNA: TGTGCCAGCAGTTCATTTGCGGGTGGCTACACCTTC. Amino acids: CASSSFAGGYTF.

This chain joins TRBV6-2 or TRBV6-3 and TRBJ1-5; D is uncertain. Germline CDR1 and CDR2: MNHEY and SVGEGT. The CDR3 has 14 residues. The germline V and J ends were trimmed by 4 bases and 9 bases, with 16 bases remaining between them. The CDR3 DNA follows: TGTGCCAGCAGTTCCGTTGCTCGGACCCGGCCCCAGCATTTT. Translation: CASSSVARTRPQHF.

In this sample, this clonotype turned up a few times. The chain carries TRBV24-1 and TRBJ2-1, with TRBD1 identical over 9 bases. V shed 6 bases, J shed 6 bases, and the junction held 5 bases outside the gene matches. The CDR3 runs to 14 residues. Looked up from germline, CDR1 is KGHDR and CDR2 is SFDVKD. The DNA of the CDR3 is TGTGCCACCAGTACGGGACAGGGCTTCAATGAGCAGTTCTTC. Encoded protein: CATSTGQGFNEQFF.

This sequence joins TRBV4-1 and TRBJ2-1; D unclear. This CDR3 contains 12 residues. Germline-derived CDR1 and CDR2 are MGHRA and YSYEKL. The V end lost 3 bases, the J end lost 5 bases, and 5 bases lay between the germline ends. The CDR3: CASSHANNEQFF. CDR3 in DNA: TGCGCCAGCAGCCACGCCAACAATGAGCAGTTCTTC.

Here the CDR3 DNA reads TGTGCCAGCAGTTCCACCCTACCCACCCCCTACGAGCAGTACTTC. Translation gives CASSSTLPTPYEQYF. This chain connects TRBV28 to TRBJ2-7; D gene ambiguous. Germline CDR1 MDHEN, CDR2 SYDVKM. Trimming left V 4 bases short and J 2 bases short, with 15 bases between. CDR3 length: 15 amino acids. Combining the CDR3 with reference TRBV28 and TRBJ2-7 gives the whole variable domain DVKVTQSSRYLVKRTGEKVFLECVQDMDHENMFWYRQDPGLGLRLIYFSYDVKMKEKGDIPEGYSVSREKKERFSLILESASTNQTSMYLCASSSTLPTPYEQYFGPGTRLTVT.

The J gene is TRBJ1-1, the V gene TRBV28; D remains ambiguous. Deletions cut 5 bases from V and 0 bases from J, with 4 bases between. Germline V CDR1 and CDR2: MDHEN, SYDVKM. This CDR3 contains 12 residues. CDR3 protein: CASSELNTEAFF. The CDR3 nucleotides read TGTGCCAGCAGTGAACTGAACACTGAAGCTTTCTTT.

The V gene is TRBV5-6, the J gene TRBJ1-4; tentatively, D is TRBD1 (5 bases). The CDR3 consists of 14 residues. Germline lookup yields CDR1 SGHDT and CDR2 YYEEEE. V shed 3 bases and J shed 6 bases, with 12 bases lying between them. The CDR3 protein is CASSWGPGDEKLFF. The CDR3 region has the DNA TGTGCCAGCAGCTGGGGACCGGGAGATGAAAAACTGTTTTTT.

V is TRBV28 and J is TRBJ1-5; possible D gene TRBD1, 5 bases. CDR3 length: 15 residues. V lost 6 bases to trimming and J lost 0 bases, with 12 bases between them. Germline CDR1 MDHEN, CDR2 SYDVKM. CDR3 in amino acids: CASSRGGSSNQPQHF. CDR3 nucleotides: TGTGCCAGCAGCCGTGGGGGATCTAGCAATCAGCCCCAGCATTTT.

V gene TRBV7-9 combines with J gene TRBJ2-3; D is uncertain. Looked up from germline, CDR1 is SEHNR and CDR2 is FQNEAQ (reference sequence). The CDR3 has 15 amino acids. Trimming removed 1 base at V and 4 bases at J, with 12 bases between. CDR3 region: CASSLEAPEADTQYF. The CDR3 nucleotides read TGTGCCAGCAGCTTAGAAGCCCCTGAGGCAGATACGCAGTATTTT. The entire variable domain, with the rest obtained from reference TRBV7-9 and TRBJ2-3, is as follows: DTGVSQNPRHKITKRGQNVTFRCDPISEHNRLYWYRQTLGQGPEFLTYFQNEAQLEKSRLLSDRFSAERPKGSFSTLEIQRTEQGDSAMYLCASSLEAPEADTQYFGPGTRLTVL.

V and J are TRBV4-2 and TRBJ1-1; D ambiguous. Germline lookup yields CDR1 LGHNA and CDR2 YNFKEQ. CDR3 length equals 13 residues. V was cut by 0 bases and J by 5 bases, with 7 bases left in between. CDR3 nucleotide sequence: TGTGCCAGCAGCCAAGATGCGGGAACTGAAGCTTTCTTT. This codes for CASSQDAGTEAFF.

The rearrangement uses TRBV4-2 and TRBJ2-1; weak D call: TRBD2 (5 bases). Germline V lookup: CDR1 LGHNA, CDR2 YNFKEQ. V lost 1 base and J lost 6, with 16 bases in between. The CDR3 spans 16 residues. CDR3 bases: TGTGCCAGCAGCCAAGGAAACACAGCGGTGACCAATGAGCAGTTCTTC. Its protein is CASSQGNTAVTNEQFF.

The chain couples TRBV6-6 to TRBJ1-2; possible D gene TRBD1, 5 bases. Looked up from germline, CDR1 is MNHNY and CDR2 is SVGAGI (reference sequence). Trimming took off 7 bases at V and 8 bases at J, with 11 bases between the two ends. There are 11 residues in the CDR3. CDR3 sequence (DNA): TGTGCCAGCAACGGGGGGGTCGGCTACACCTTC. Amino acids: CASNGGVGYTF.

This clonotype was seen a handful of times. The gene calls are TRBV20-1 and TRBJ1-5; possibly TRBD1 for D (5 bases). The V gene's germline CDR1 is DFQATT and CDR2 SNEGSKA (reference sequence). The CDR3 is made up of 15 amino acids. V dropped 3 bases and J dropped 10 bases, with 22 bases sitting between them. CDR3 region: CSARAMDGRGQPQHF. The CDR3 nucleotides are TGCAGTGCTAGGGCAATGGACGGGAGGGGTCAACCCCAGCATTTT.

The J gene is TRBJ2-1, the V gene TRBV6-5, with 11 nucleotides matching TRBD2. V lost 4 bases, J lost 8 bases, and 10 bases stayed unmatched. The germline CDR1 and CDR2 sequences are MNHEY and SVGAGI. The CDR3 covers 16 residues. This chain's CDR3 is CASSFLAGGLFYEQFF. The CDR3 DNA reads as TGTGCCAGCAGTTTTTTAGCGGGGGGGCTCTTTTATGAGCAGTTCTTC.

A note on this clonotype: Compared with germline, one end of the junction differs, possibly owing to a read error. This CDR3 reads CACSVGPSGAYNEQFF. The CDR3 DNA reads TGTGCCTGCAGCGTAGGGCCTAGCGGGGCATACAATGAGCAGTTCTTC. The rearrangement joins TRBV9 to TRBJ2-1; 9 nucleotides align to TRBD2. The germline V gene encodes CDR1 SGDLS and CDR2 YYNGEE. This CDR3 has 16 residues.

This clonotype was detected a few times. This rearrangement joins TRBV4-1 to TRBJ2-1; 9 nucleotides agree with TRBD1. V shed 3 bases, J shed 4 bases, and the junction held 7 bases outside the gene matches. CDR3 length equals 16 residues. The germline CDR1 and CDR2 sequences are MGHRA and YSYEKL. CDR3 protein: CASSQRTGDTYNEQFF. The CDR3 nucleotides are TGCGCCAGCAGCCAGAGGACAGGGGATACTTACAATGAGCAGTTCTTC.